This T cell receptor beta chain comes out of a study of glioma-infiltrating T cells after dendritic cell vaccination. Study-level background: Autologous tumor lysate-pulsed dendritic cell vaccination was given between the early 2000s and the early 2010s. General study points: Survival was not directly related to TCR clonality in these patients.

The primer mix had 60 V beta and 13 J beta primers. Produced via immunoSEQ multiplex PCR; TCRdb's table is partial and in-frame only. Of around 92,000 clones detected, 80% appear once; the ten largest clones hold 5.4%. On this clone: Its target is not known.

Time point noted: after dendritic cell vaccination, including at tumor progression/relapse. V trimming: 5 bases; J trimming: 5 bases; junction bases outside the gene matches: 13. The CDR3 length is 17 residues. The germline V gene has CDR1 SGHAT and CDR2 FQNNGV. The origin of this receptor is a human donor with glioblastoma. This sample comprised blood, obtained after dendritic cell vaccination. The V call is TRBV11-2, the J call TRBJ2-5; 11 bases fit TRBD1. CDR3 loop: CASSQSKRTGGRETQYF. As DNA, the CDR3 is TGTGCCAGCAGCCAGAGCAAAAGGACAGGGGGCCGGGAGACCCAGTACTTC.